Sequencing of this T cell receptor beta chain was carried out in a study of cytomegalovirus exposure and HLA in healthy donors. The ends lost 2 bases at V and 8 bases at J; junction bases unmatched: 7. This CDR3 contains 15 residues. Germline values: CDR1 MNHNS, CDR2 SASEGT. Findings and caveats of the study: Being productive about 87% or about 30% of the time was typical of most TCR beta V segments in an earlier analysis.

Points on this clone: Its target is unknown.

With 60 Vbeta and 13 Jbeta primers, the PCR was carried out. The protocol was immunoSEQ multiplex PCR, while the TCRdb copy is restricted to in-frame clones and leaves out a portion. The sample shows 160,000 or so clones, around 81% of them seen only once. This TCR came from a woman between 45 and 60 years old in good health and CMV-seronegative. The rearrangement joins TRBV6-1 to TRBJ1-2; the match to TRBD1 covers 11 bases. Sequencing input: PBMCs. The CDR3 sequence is CASSESPGQGGGYTF. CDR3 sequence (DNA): TGTGCCAGCAGTGAATCTCCGGGACAGGGGGGAGGCTACACCTTC.